A single sample gave rise to the 4 T cell receptor beta chains below, sequenced in a study of blood T cell repertoires in COVID-19. The assay was immunoSEQ multiplex PCR, and TCRdb's table has in-frame clones only and misses some. The profile shows about 190,000 clones, around nine tenths of them singletons. Source material: peripheral blood. The source of these receptors is a man in his forties with acute or convalescent COVID-19.

The chain uses TRBV4-1 and TRBJ2-7; weak D call: TRBD1 (6 bases). Germline CDR1 reads MGHRA; CDR2 reads YSYEKL. The CDR3 totals 15 residues. Trimming took off 3 bases at V and 0 bases at J, with 12 bases between the two ends. Written as DNA, the CDR3 is TGCGCCAGCAGCCAGGACAGAGGGAGCTCCTACGAGCAGTACTTC. Translated: CASSQDRGSSYEQYF.

The rearrangement links TRBV7-2 to TRBJ2-2; D ambiguous. Germline V lookup: CDR1 SGHTA, CDR2 FQGNSA. Trimming pared 1 base from V and 1 base from J, leaving 7 bases between. CDR3 length: 15 residues. The CDR3 bases are TGTGCCAGCAGCTTAGTTGCGATGAACACCGGGGAGCTGTTTTTT. Protein: CASSLVAMNTGELFF.

The chain carries TRBV6-2 or TRBV6-3 and TRBJ2-3, with D possibly matching TRBD2 (6 bases). Germline V gene sequence: CDR1 MNHEY, CDR2 SVGEGT. CDR3 length: 16 amino acids. Trimming took 5 bases from V and 2 from J, leaving 17 bases between them. The CDR3 sequence: CASSHVVGTLTDTQYF. The DNA for the CDR3 is TGTGCCAGCAGTCACGTAGTTGGGACTCTCACAGATACGCAGTATTTT.

This clone was picked up one time. This chain uses TRBV3-1 (or the pseudogene TRBV3-2) with TRBJ2-7; 7 nucleotides align to TRBD1. CDR1 and CDR2 (germline): LGHDT, YNNKEL (reference sequence). With V trimmed by 4 bases and J by 2 bases, 8 bases remained unmatched. This CDR3 region has 15 residues. The CDR3 DNA reads as TGTGCCAGCAGCCGCACAAGGGACAGCCCCTACGAGCAGTACTTC. Encoded protein: CASSRTRDSPYEQYF.